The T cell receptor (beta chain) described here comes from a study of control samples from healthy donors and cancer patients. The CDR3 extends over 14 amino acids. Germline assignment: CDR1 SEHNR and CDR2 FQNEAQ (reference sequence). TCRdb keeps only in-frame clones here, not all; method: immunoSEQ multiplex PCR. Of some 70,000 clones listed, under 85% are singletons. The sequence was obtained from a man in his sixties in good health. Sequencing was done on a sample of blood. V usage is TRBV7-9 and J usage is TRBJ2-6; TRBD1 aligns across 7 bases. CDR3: CAPDRATGANVLTF. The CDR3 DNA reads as TGTGCACCCGACAGGGCTACTGGGGCCAACGTCCTGACTTTC.